This T cell receptor beta chain emerged from a study of cytomegalovirus exposure and HLA in healthy donors. Broader study findings: Some V segments, including TRBV6-2 and TRBV6-3, were excluded as indistinguishable. Accurate prediction of most subjects' HLA-A and HLA-B alleles from TCR beta sequences was reported. In a later analysis, HLA-associated beta chains showed higher expansion and lower generation probabilities than comparable chains.

Remarks on this clone: As yet, its antigen is unknown.

Donors were nominally healthy when sampled, though unrecorded immune exposures were likely. PCR involved 60 Vbeta and 13 Jbeta primers. Some clones are missing from TCRdb's copy, which holds only in-frame ones; the method was immunoSEQ multiplex PCR. The sample has approximately 50,000 clones; 65% to 90% are singletons. The V gene lost 5 bases and the J gene lost 10 bases, with 18 bases spanning the gap. Germline values: CDR1 ENHRY, CDR2 SYGVKD. This CDR3 contains 15 residues. The sequenced material came from PBMCs. This TCR was recovered from a man aged 25 to 40 in good health and CMV-seronegative. The chain joins TRBV10-3 to TRBJ1-6, with D tentatively TRBD1 (6 bases). The CDR3 DNA reads as TGTGCCATCAGTCCCAGCGACACAGGGAGATCACCCCTCCACTTT. Residues: CAISPSDTGRSPLHF.